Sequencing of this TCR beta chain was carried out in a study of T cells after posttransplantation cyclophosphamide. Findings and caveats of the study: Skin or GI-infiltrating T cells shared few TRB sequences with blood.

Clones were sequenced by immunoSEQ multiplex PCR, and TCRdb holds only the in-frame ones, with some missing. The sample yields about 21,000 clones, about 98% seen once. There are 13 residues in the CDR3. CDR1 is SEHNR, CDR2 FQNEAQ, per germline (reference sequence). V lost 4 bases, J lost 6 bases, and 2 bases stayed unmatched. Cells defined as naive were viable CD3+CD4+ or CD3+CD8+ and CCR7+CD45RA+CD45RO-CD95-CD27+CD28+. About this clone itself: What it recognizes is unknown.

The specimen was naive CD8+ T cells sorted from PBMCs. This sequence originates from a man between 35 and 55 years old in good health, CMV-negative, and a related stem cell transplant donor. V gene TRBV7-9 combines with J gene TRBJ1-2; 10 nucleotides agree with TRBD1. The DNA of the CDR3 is TGTGCCAGCAGCTCCGGGACAGGGGATGGCTACACCTTC. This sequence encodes CASSSGTGDGYTF.